This T cell receptor (beta chain) was captured in a study of cytomegalovirus exposure and HLA in healthy donors. V lost 7 bases and J 6 bases, leaving 12 bases between the germline ends. This CDR3 has 12 amino acids. Germline-derived CDR1 and CDR2 are LNHDA and SQIVND (reference sequence). PCR employed 60 Vbeta and 13 Jbeta primers. As originally analysed: The count from a later analysis was about 80 million unique TCR beta chains, 9 million to 12 million of them shared. The protocol was immunoSEQ multiplex PCR, while the TCRdb copy is restricted to in-frame clones and leaves out a portion. D and trimming were read from the DNA, whereas the V and J calls and clone size are those reported in that table. Of 90,000 to 140,000 clones listed, roughly four fifths are singletons.

The V gene is TRBV19, the J gene TRBJ1-2; no reliable D call. The clonotype was recovered from a man between 35 and 55 years old in good health and CMV-seronegative. Sequencing was performed on PBMCs. The CDR3 nucleotides read TGTGCCAGTACTGGCGGGCTTGATGGCTACACCTTC. Its translation: CASTGGLDGYTF. The entire variable domain, with the rest obtained from reference TRBV19 and TRBJ1-2, is as follows: DGGITQSPKYLFRKEGQNVTLSCEQNLNHDAMYWYRQDPGQGLRLIYYSQIVNDFQKGDIAEGYSVSREKKESFPLTVTSAQKNPTAFYLCASTGGLDGYTFGSGTRLTVV.